What follows are 3 T cell receptor beta chains derived from one specimen sequenced in a study of blood T cell repertoires in COVID-19 (dated by TCRdb to 2018 to 2020). The library relied on the immunoSEQ multiplex PCR assay. This is the immuneACCESS table as TCRdb keeps it, with only in-frame sequences that have V and J called. A part of the clones is gone; compared with another copy, unresolved V genes explain less than half, and the rest is unexplained. Here the sample has approximately 190,000 clones; 86% occur a single time. The ten largest clones take up roughly 25% of the sample. The sample comprised PBMCs or T cells enriched from blood (not recorded which). The source of these receptors is a woman aged 35 to 49 in a cohort exposed to, infected with or recovered from COVID-19 (not recorded which).

V is TRBV11-2 and J is TRBJ2-3; TRBD2 matches at 7 bases. CDR3 size: 13 residues. Losses at the gene ends were 8 bases for V and 1 base for J; bases not matched to a gene: 3. Germline CDR1 is SGHAT and CDR2 is FQNNGV. CDR3 nucleotides: TGTGCCAGCTCTCGGGGGGGCACAGATACGCAGTATTTT. Encoded protein: CASSRGGTDTQYF.

The V call is TRBV4-1, the J call TRBJ2-5, with 8 bases lining up with TRBD2. The germline CDR1 and CDR2 sequences are MGHRA and YSYEKL. The CDR3 is 17 residues long. After removal of 2 bases from V and 4 bases from J, the junction contained 12 bases not matched to a gene. For the CDR3, the DNA is TGCGCCAGCAGCCAAAGCATCATAGCGGGGACTCGAGAGACCCAGTACTTC. Translating it yields CASSQSIIAGTRETQYF.

In its sample, this clone was seen once. The J gene is TRBJ1-1, the V gene TRBV6-5; tentatively, D is TRBD1 (5 bases). The V gene lost 8 bases and the J gene lost 1 base, with 11 bases spanning the gap. The CDR3 contains 13 residues. From germline, CDR1 is MNHEY and CDR2 SVGAGI. CDR3 sequence reads: CASSRGGNTEAFF. The CDR3 region has the DNA TGTGCCAGCTCCCGGGGGGGGAACACTGAAGCTTTCTTT.